This T cell receptor beta chain was captured by sequencing in a study of T cells in Graves' hyperthyroidism and ophthalmopathy. The overall study: Peripheral blood collection took place at initial diagnosis, before any treatment.

Clinicians diagnosed patients from clinical symptoms, serum thyroxine and TRAb, thyroid ultrasound and orbital computed tomography. This clonotype was seen ten or more times. Per germline, CDR1 SGHDN and CDR2 FVKESK. The CDR3 totals 15 residues. With 0 bases removed from V and 3 bases from J, the gap between germline ends came to 11 bases. RNA transcripts provided the source from which TCR beta CDR3 regions were amplified. The study used the HTBI primer set for a first-round RT-PCR of the TCR CDR3. Each CDR3 protein gets one entry after TCRdb re-called the multiplex PCR reads with MiXCR. The repertoire holds about 710,000 distinct CDR3 sequences, over 15% seen once, with under 9.5% in the top ten.

Input material: blood. This TCR was sampled from a man between 18 and 35 years old with Graves' hyperthyroidism. The rearrangement joins TRBV14 to TRBJ2-5; D remains ambiguous. The CDR3 here is CASSQDRTGKETQYF. CDR3 DNA: TGTGCCAGCAGCCAAGATCGAACCGGAAAAGAGACCCAGTACTTC. The full variable domain, rest sourced from reference TRBV14 and TRBJ2-5, is EAGVTQFPSHSVIEKGQTVTLRCDPISGHDNLYWYRRVMGKEIKFLLHFVKESKQDESGMPNNRFLAERTGGTYSTLKVQPAELEDSGVYFCASSQDRTGKETQYFGPGTRLLVL.